A single sample gave rise to the 10 T cell receptor beta chains below, sequenced in a study of T cells after yellow fever vaccination. TCRdb called the 5' RACE reads again in MiXCR, with one record for every CDR3 protein. The sample gives about 68,000 distinct CDR3 sequences, 5% to 8% of which show up once; more than 35% is in the top ten. The source material was CD8+ T cells sorted from PBMCs, sampled about 49 days after the first yellow fever vaccination. The receptors derive from a man aged 18 to 30 who received the YFV17D yellow fever vaccine.

This clonotype was detected many times. This chain links TRBV28 with TRBJ1-4, with 9 nucleotides matching TRBD1. J was trimmed by 5 bases and V by 10 bases; bases with no gene match: 2. The CDR3 spans 12 residues. The germline V gene encodes CDR1 MDHEN and CDR2 SYDVKM. The CDR3 region has the DNA TGTGCCACACAGGGGGCGAATGAAAAACTGTTTTTT. It yields the protein CATQGANEKLFF.

The CDR3 spells CASTLGQGRNEQFF. The CDR3 region has the DNA TGTGCCAGCACCCTGGGACAGGGACGGAATGAGCAGTTCTTC. The chain has TRBV12-3 or TRBV12-4 and TRBJ2-1, with 9 nucleotides matching TRBD1. This CDR3 has 14 amino acids. The trim removed 7 bases at V and 7 bases at J, leaving 8 bases unmatched.

This clonotype was counted many times. The chain carries TRBV9 and TRBJ1-1, with D hard to call. Trimming left V 1 base short and J 1 base short, with 5 bases between. Germline lookup yields CDR1 SGDLS and CDR2 YYNGEE. The CDR3 covers 13 residues. CDR3 sequence: CASSVPPNTEAFF. CDR3 bases: TGTGCCAGCAGCGTACCCCCGAACACTGAAGCTTTCTTT. Full variable domain (outside the CDR3, taken from reference TRBV9 and TRBJ1-1): DSGVTQTPKHLITATGQRVTLRCSPRSGDLSVYWYQQSLDQGLQFLIQYYNGEERAKGNILERFSAQQFPDLHSELNLSSLELGDSALYFCASSVPPNTEAFFGQGTRLTVV.

This clonotype has just a few counts. The chain has TRBV12-3 or TRBV12-4 and TRBJ2-1; D uncertain. The CDR3 consists of 12 residues. V was cut by 5 bases and J by 7 bases, with 9 bases left in between. The CDR3 is CASSPIRNEQFF. CDR3 nucleotides: TGTGCCAGCAGTCCGATTCGGAATGAGCAGTTCTTC.

This clonotype was found a few times. J is TRBJ1-6 and V is TRBV6-5; possibly TRBD1 for D (5 bases). CDR3 length: 18 residues. Trimming took 4 bases from V and 0 from J, leaving 16 bases between them. Germline V gene data show CDR1 as MNHEY and CDR2 as SVGAGI. CDR3 in amino acids: CASSLTPRQSSYNSPLHF. CDR3 nucleotides: TGTGCCAGCAGTTTGACTCCTCGACAGAGCTCCTATAATTCACCCCTCCACTTT.

This clonotype was recorded many times. CDR3 amino acids: CSAQTSDTYEQYV. CDR3 nucleotides: TGCAGTGCTCAGACTAGCGATACCTACGAGCAGTACGTC. This chain joins TRBV20-1 and TRBJ2-7; TRBD2 matches 8 bases. The V gene end was trimmed by 5 bases and the J gene end by 2 bases; junction bases not matched to a gene: 5. Germline CDR1 is DFQATT and CDR2 is SNEGSKA (reference sequence). The CDR3 loop spans 13 amino acids.

This clonotype was seen repeatedly, ten times or more. V is TRBV4-3 and J is TRBJ2-2; no clear D. V shed 1 base and J shed 3 bases, with 9 bases lying between them. The CDR3 covers 15 residues. Germline V gene sequence: CDR1 LGHNA, CDR2 YSLEER. The CDR3 reads CASSQGWVDTGELFF. CDR3 coding DNA: TGCGCCAGCAGCCAAGGTTGGGTAGACACCGGGGAGCTGTTTTTT.

The V call is TRBV5-1, the J call TRBJ1-6; possibly TRBD1 for D (5 bases). Trimming cost V 7 bases and J 8 bases, with 13 bases left between them. The CDR3 covers 13 residues. Germline CDR1 reads SGHRS; CDR2 reads YFSETQ. CDR3 coding DNA: TGCGCCAGCCGCGGGGCGGGTGATTCACCCCTCCACTTT. Translated, it gives CASRGAGDSPLHF.

This clonotype was observed many times. The chain combines TRBV2 with TRBJ1-5; TRBD1 is a possible D gene (6 bases). Trimming stripped 8 bases from V and 0 bases from J, with 11 bases between. This CDR3 is 14 amino acids long. The V gene's germline CDR1 is SNHLY and CDR2 FYNNEI. CDR3 sequence (DNA): TGTGCCAGCCTGGGACAACTTAGCAATCAGCCCCAGCATTTT. It translates to CASLGQLSNQPQHF.

This clonotype showed up just a few times. The chain joins TRBV29-1 to TRBJ1-1; 9 nucleotides match TRBD1. There are 19 residues in the CDR3. Germline values: CDR1 SQVTM, CDR2 ANQGSEA. Losses at the gene ends were 0 bases for V and 3 bases for J; bases not matched to a gene: 17. The CDR3 sequence: CSVEEGVGVGTGSDTEAFF. The DNA for the CDR3 is TGCAGCGTTGAAGAGGGGGTAGGCGTCGGGACAGGGTCCGACACTGAAGCTTTCTTT.